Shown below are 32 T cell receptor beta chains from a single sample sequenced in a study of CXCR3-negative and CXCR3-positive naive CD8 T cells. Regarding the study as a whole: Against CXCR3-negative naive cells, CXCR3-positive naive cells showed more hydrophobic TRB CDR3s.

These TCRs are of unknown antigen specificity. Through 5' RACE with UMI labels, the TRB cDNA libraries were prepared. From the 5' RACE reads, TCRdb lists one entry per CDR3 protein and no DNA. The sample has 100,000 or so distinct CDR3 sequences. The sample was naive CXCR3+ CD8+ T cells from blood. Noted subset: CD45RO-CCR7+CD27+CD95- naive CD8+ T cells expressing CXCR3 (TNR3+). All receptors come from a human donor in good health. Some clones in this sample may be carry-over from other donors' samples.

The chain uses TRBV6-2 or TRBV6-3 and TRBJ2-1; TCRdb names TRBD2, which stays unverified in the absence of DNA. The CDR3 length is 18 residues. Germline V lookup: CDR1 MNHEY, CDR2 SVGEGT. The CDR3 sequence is CASSSSGLAGVSYNEQFF.

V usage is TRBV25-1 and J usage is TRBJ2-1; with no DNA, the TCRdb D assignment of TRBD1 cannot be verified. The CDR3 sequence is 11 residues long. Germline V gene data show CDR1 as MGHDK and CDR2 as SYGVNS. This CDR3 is CASSRGLEQFF. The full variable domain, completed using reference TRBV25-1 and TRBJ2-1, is EADIYQTPRYLVIGTGKKITLECSQTMGHDKMYWYQQDPGMELHLIHYSYGVNSTEKGDLSSESTVSRIRTEHFPLTLESARPSHTSQYLCASSRGLEQFFGPGTRLTVL.

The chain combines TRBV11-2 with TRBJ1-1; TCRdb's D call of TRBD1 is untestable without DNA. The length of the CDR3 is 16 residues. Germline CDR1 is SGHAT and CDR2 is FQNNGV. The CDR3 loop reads CASSPNPGWEDTEAFF.

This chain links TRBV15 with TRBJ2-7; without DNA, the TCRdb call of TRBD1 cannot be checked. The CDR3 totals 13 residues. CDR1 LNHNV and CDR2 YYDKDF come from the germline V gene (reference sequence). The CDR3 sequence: CATSRASGREQYF.

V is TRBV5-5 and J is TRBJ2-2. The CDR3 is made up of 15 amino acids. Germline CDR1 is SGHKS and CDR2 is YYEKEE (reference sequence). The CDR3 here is CASSLWFGDTGELFF.

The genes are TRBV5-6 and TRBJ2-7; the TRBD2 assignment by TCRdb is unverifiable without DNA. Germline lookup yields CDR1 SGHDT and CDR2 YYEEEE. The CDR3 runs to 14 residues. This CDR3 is CTSSFEERTYEQYF.

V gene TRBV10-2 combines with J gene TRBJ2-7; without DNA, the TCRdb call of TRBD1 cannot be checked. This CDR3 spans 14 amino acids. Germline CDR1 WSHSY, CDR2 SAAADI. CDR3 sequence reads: CASSAAGQTYEQYF.

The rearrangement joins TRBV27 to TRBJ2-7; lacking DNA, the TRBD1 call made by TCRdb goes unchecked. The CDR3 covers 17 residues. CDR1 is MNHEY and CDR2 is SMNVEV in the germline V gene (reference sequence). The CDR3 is CASSSSGAGRSSYEQYF.

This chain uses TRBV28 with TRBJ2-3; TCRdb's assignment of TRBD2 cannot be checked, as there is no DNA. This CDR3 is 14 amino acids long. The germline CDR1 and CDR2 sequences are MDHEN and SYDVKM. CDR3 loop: CASSLTSGRDTQYF.

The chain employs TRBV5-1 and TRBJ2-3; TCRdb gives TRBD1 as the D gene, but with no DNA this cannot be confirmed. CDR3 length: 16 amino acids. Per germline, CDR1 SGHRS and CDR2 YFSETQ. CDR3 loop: CASSLALVGDRDTQYF.

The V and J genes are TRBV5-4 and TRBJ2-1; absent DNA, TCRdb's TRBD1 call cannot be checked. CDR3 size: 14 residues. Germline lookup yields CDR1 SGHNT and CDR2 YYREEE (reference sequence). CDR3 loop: CASMSEGDWDEQFF.

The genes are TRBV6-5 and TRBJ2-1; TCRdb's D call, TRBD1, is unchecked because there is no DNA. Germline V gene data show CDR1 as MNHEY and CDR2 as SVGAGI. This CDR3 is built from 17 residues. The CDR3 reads CASSYQWDRAPYNEQFF.

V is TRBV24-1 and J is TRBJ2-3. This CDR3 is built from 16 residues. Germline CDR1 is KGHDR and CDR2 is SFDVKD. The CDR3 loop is CATSDLPISSTDTQYF.

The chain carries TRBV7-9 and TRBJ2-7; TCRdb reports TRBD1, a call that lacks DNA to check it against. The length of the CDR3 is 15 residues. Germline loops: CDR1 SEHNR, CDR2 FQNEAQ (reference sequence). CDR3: CASSLGTRGTYEQYF.

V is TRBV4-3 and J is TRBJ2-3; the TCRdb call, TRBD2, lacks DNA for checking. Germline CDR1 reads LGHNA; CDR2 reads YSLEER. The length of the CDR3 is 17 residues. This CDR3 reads CASSQVLGAGGRDTQYF.

CDR3 loop: CASRAPTSENRGSQFF. This chain connects TRBV2 to TRBJ2-1; TCRdb lists TRBD2, though no DNA is available to test this call. CDR3 length equals 16 residues. The germline gives CDR1 SNHLY, CDR2 FYNNEI.

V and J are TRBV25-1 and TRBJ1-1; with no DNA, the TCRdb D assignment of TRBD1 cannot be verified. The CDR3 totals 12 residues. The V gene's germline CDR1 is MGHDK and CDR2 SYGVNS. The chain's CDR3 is CASRGGHPSAFF.

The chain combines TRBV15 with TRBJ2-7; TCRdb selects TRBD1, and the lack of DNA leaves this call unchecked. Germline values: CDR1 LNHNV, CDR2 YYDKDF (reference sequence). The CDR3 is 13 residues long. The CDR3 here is CATSRPTGLEQYF.

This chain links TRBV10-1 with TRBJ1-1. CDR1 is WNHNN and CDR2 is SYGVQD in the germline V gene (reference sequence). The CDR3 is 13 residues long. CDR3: CASSSARNTEAFF.

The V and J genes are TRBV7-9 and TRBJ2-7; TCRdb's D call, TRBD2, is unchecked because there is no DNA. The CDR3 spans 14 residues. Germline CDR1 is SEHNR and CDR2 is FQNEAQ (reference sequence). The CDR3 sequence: CASSQGPYSYEQYF.

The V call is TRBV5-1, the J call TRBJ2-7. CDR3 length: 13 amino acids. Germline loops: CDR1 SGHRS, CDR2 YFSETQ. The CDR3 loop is CASSLGHPYEQYF.

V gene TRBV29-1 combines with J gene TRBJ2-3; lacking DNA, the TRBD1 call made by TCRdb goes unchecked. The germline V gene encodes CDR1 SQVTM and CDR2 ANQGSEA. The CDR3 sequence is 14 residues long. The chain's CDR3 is CSVHGLEGADTQYF.

CDR3 in amino acids: CASSLEQGVWYF. The rearrangement links TRBV7-8 to TRBJ2-7; TCRdb picks TRBD1, but there is no DNA to check that call. The CDR3 runs 12 residues. CDR1 and CDR2 (germline): SGHVS, FQNEAQ.

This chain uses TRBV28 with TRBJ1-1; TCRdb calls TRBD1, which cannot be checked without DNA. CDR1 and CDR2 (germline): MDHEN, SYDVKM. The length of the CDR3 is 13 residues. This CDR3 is CASSFQGMTEAFF.

The CDR3 reads CSARPYAGFSANEKLFF. This chain connects TRBV20-1 to TRBJ1-4. Germline V gene lookup returns CDR1 DFQATT and CDR2 SNEGSKA (reference sequence). The CDR3 covers 17 residues.

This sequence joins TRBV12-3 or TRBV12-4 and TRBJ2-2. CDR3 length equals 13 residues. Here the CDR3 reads CASSLGTVGELFF.

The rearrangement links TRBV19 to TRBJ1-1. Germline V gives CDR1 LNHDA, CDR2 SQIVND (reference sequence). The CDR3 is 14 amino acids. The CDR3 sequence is CASSMRGGTTEAFF. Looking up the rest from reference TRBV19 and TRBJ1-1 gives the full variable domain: DGGITQSPKYLFRKEGQNVTLSCEQNLNHDAMYWYRQDPGQGLRLIYYSQIVNDFQKGDIAEGYSVSREKKESFPLTVTSAQKNPTAFYLCASSMRGGTTEAFFGQGTRLTVV.

The CDR3 loop reads CASSKGRGGERVYNEQFF. This chain links TRBV21-1 with TRBJ2-1; TCRdb outputs TRBD2, but without DNA this stays unchecked. TRBV21-1 is marked as a pseudogene. The CDR3 runs to 18 residues.

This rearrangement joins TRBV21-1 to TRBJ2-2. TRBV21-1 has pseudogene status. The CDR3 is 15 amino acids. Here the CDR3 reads CASSKTYQSAGELFF.

The CDR3 here is CASSLVPQETQYF. The V call is TRBV7-6, the J call TRBJ2-5. CDR1 and CDR2 from the germline V gene are SGHVS and FNYEAQ. CDR3 length: 13 amino acids.

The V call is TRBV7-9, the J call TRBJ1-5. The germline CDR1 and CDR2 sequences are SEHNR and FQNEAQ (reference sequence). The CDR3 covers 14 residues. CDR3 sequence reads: CASSFGRVNQPQHF.

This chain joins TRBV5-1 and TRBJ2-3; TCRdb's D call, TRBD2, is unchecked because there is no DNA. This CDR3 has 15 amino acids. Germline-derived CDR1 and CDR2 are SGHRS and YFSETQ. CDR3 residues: CASSLNGEITDTQYF.